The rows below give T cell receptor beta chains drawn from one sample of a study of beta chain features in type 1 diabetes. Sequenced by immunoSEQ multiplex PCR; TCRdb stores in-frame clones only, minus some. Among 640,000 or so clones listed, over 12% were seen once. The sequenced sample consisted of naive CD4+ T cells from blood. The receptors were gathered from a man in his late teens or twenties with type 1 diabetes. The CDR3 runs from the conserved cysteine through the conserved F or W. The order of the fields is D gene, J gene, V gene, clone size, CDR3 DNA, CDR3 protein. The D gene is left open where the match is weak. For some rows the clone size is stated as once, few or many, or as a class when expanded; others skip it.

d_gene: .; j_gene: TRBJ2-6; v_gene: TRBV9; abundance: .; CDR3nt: TGTGCCAGCAGCCCACCCGGTGGGGCCAACGTCCTGACTTTC; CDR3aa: CASSPPGGANVLTF
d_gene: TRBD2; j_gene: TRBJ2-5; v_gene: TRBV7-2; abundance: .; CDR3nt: TGTGCCAGCAGCTTCACCGGGACTAGCGGACAAGAGACCCAGTACTTC; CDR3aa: CASSFTGTSGQETQYF
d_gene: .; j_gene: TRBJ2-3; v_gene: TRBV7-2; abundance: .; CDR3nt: TGTGCCAGCAGCTTAGTACAGAGGCGGGATACGCAGTATTTT; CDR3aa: CASSLVQRRDTQYF
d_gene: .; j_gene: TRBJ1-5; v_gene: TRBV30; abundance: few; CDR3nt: TGTGCCTGGAGTACGGGTACCCAGCCCCAGCATTTT; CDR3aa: CAWSTGTQPQHF
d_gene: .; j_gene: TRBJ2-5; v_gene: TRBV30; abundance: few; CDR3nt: TGTGCCTGGAGTGTTGAGTATCAAGAGACCCAGTACTTC; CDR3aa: CAWSVEYQETQYF
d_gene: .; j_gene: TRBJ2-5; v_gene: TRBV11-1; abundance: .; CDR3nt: TGTGCCAGCAGCTTAAGCCCAGACCAAGAGACCCAGTACTTC; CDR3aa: CASSLSPDQETQYF
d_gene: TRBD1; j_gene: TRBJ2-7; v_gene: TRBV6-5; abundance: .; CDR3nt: TGTGCCAGCAGCCGCTCGGGGACAGGGGACGAGCAGTACTTC; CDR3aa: CASSRSGTGDEQYF
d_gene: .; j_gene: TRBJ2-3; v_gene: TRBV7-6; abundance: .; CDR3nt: TGTGCCAGCAGCTCCTTAGGCGAGGCCGCAGATACGCAGTATTTT; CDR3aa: CASSSLGEAADTQYF
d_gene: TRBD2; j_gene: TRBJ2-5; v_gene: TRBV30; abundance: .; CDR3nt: TGTGCCTGGAGTGACACCGGACTAGCGACGGAGACCCAGTACTTC; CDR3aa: CAWSDTGLATETQYF
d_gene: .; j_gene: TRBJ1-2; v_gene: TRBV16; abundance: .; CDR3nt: TGTGCCAGCAGCCAATCGATAGGGATTCCTAACTATGGCTACACCTTC; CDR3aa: CASSQSIGIPNYGYTF
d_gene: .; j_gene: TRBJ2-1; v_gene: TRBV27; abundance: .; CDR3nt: TGTGCCAGCAGTTTAGGTAGCACCAGATACAATGAGCAGTTCTTC; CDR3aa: CASSLGSTRYNEQFF
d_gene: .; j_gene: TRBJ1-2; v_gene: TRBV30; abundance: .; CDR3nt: TGTGCCTGGACAGAGGGAACCAACTATGGCTACACCTTC; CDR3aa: CAWTEGTNYGYTF
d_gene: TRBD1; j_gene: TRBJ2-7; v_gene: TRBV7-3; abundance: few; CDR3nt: TGTGCCAGCAGCCCAGGGACAGCGGCCGACGAGCAGTACTTC; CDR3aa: CASSPGTAADEQYF
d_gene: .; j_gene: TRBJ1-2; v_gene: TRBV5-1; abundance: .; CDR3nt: TGCGCCAGCAGCTTGGTGGCGGGACAAGGAGATGGCTACACCTTC; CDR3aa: CASSLVAGQGDGYTF
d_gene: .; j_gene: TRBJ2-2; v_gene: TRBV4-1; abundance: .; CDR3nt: TGCGCCAGCAGCCAGGACCGTTGGCGGGGGCGCGACGGGGAGCTGTTTTTT; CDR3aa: CASSQDRWRGRDGELFF
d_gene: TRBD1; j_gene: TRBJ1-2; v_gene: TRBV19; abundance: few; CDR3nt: TGTGCCAGTAGCCTCTGGACAGGGGGCACTGGCTACACCTTC; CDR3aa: CASSLWTGGTGYTF
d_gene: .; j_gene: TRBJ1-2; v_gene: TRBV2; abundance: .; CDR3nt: TGTGCCAGCAGCGCAAATGCAGGAGGTTTGGGAGGCTACACCTTC; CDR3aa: CASSANAGGLGGYTF
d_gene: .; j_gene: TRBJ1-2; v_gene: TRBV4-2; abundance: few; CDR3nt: TGTGCCAGCAGCCAAGATATTGGGCAGGGTGATGACTATGGCTACACCTTC; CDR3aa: CASSQDIGQGDDYGYTF
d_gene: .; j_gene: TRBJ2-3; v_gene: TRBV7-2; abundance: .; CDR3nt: TGTGCCAGCAGCTGGCGACTAGTAGGCACAGATACGCAGTATTTT; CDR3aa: CASSWRLVGTDTQYF
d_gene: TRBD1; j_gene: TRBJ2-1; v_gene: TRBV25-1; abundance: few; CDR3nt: TGTGCCAGCAGTGAACCGATGGGACAGGGGGTCTACAATGAGCAGTTCTTC; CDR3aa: CASSEPMGQGVYNEQFF
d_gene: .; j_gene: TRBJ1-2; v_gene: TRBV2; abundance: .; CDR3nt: TGTGCCAGCAGTGAAGCCACGACCTATGGCTACACCTTC; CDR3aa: CASSEATTYGYTF
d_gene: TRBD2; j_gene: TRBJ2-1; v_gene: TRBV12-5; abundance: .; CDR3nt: TGTGCTAGCCGCTTTAGCGGGGGGGCCGGTGAGCAGTTCTTC; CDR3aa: CASRFSGGAGEQFF
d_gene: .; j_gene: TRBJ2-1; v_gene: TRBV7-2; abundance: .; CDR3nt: TGTGCCAGCAGCCCGAACAGGGTCGGTAGCGGATACAATGAGCAGTTCTTC; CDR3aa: CASSPNRVGSGYNEQFF
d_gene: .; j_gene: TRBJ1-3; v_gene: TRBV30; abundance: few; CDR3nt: TGTGCCTGTACCACGCCGCGGGGAACTGGAAACACCATATATTTT; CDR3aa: CACTTPRGTGNTIYF
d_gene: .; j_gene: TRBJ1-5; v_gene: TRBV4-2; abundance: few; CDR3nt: TGTGCCAGCAGCCAAGGAGGGAATCAGCCCCAGCATTTT; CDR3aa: CASSQGGNQPQHF
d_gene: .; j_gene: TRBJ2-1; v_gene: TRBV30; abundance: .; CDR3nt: TGTGCCCGGCTTTTATCACGGGGTTCCTACAGTGAGCAGTTCTTC; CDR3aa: CARLLSRGSYSEQFF
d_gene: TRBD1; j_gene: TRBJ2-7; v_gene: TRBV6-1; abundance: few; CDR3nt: TGTGCCAGCAGAGGTCAATCAAGGGGGCGAGGTGAGCAGTACTTC; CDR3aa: CASRGQSRGRGEQYF
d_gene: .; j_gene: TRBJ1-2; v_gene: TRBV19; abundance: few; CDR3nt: TGTGCCAGTACAACGGAGCCCTATGGCTACACCTTC; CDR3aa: CASTTEPYGYTF